The subject of this entry is one T cell receptor (beta chain). Its target is not known. These data come from a study of Ad26.COV2.S vaccination and SARS-CoV-2 variants. Study-level points and caveats: An underestimation of total T cell responses may have resulted from the TCR breadth and depth analyses. While placebo recipients had lower spike-specific TCR breadth, vaccine recipients had more. Breadth of non-spike TCRs did not differ between vaccinees and placebo recipients. Responses of spike-specific T cells (both CD8+ and CD4+) reportedly showed substantial breadth after vaccination.

The V end lost 2 bases, the J end lost 5 bases, and 12 bases lay between the germline ends. Germline V lookup: CDR1 SGHTA, CDR2 FQGNSA. The CDR3 is made up of 14 amino acids. The assay was immunoSEQ multiplex PCR, and TCRdb's table has in-frame clones only and misses some. The table includes just over 350,000 clones, about 90% detected once. The sequences come from peripheral blood, collected after recovery from COVID-19. The chain recombines TRBV7-2 with TRBJ1-1; TRBD1 is a possible D gene (5 bases). The sequence derives from a human donor who had recovered from COVID-19. CDR3 sequence reads: CASSLKGRKTEAFF. DNA of the CDR3: TGTGCCAGCAGCTTAAAGGGGCGGAAAACTGAAGCTTTCTTT.